This T cell receptor (beta chain) was found in a study of beta chain features in type 1 diabetes. About the research overall: Regarding age, gender and cell yields, patients proved similar to healthy donors.

Turning to this clone: Its antigen is as yet unknown.

Of the isolated RNA, all was reverse transcribed, and so the sequenced material was expressed TCRB transcripts. Using immunoSEQ multiplex PCR, the repertoire was profiled, and TCRdb retains in-frame clones only, with some absent. The sample has some 410,000 clones; about an eighth are singletons. Study-level results: For patients and controls alike, PCR might favor shorter templates to the same degree. Type 1 diabetes patients had VDJ junctions that carried fewer insertions and more deletions.

The V gene's germline CDR1 is SGHNT and CDR2 YENEEA. The CDR3 is 13 amino acids. Deletions cut 0 bases from V and 10 bases from J, with 13 bases between. Sorted CD4+ subsets: naive, central memory, regulatory, stem cell-like memory (CD45RO/CCR7/CD25/CD127/CD95/CD27 panel). The sequenced material came from naive CD4+ T cells from blood. This clonotype originated in a woman aged 18 to 35 in good health. The chain recombines TRBV11-3 with TRBJ2-7, with D possibly being TRBD1 (5 bases). The CDR3 DNA reads as TGTGCCAGCAGCTTAGATCAACAGGTTGACCAGTACTTC. Its translation is CASSLDQQVDQYF.